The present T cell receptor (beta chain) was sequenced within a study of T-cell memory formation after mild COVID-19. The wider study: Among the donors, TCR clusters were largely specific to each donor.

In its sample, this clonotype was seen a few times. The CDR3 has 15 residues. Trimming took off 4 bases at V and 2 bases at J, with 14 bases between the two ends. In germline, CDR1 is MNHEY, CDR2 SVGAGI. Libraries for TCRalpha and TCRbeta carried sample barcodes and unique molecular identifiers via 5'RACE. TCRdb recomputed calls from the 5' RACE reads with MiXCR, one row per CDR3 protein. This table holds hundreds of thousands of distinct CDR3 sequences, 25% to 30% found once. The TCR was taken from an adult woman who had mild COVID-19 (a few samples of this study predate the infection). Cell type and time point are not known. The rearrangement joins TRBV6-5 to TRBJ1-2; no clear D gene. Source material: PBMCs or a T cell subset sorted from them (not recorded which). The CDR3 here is CASSSNRAGNYGYTF. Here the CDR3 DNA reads TGTGCCAGCAGTTCTAACCGGGCCGGCAACTATGGCTACACCTTC.